The 26 T cell receptor beta chains below all came from one sample that was sequenced in a study of blood T cells in healthy people across ages. Primed by a sample-barcoded 5' primer and a J-beta primer mix, a second PCR proceeded for 7 to 11 cycles. TCRdb fed the 5' RACE reads into MiXCR, producing one record per CDR3 protein. The repertoire has some 790,000 distinct CDR3 sequences, under 35% of them found once; the top ten carry 17%. The sample was blood. The receptor source for this set is a woman older than 75 in good health.

This clonotype was recorded at least ten times. The V and J genes are TRBV7-9 and TRBJ2-7, with 9 bases identical to TRBD1. From germline, CDR1 is SEHNR and CDR2 FQNEAQ (reference sequence). The length of the CDR3 is 15 residues. J gave up 3 bases and V 5 bases, and 8 bases lay outside the gene matches. For the CDR3, the DNA is TGTGCCAGCAGCCCACAGGGGGCTCTTGTCTACGAGCAGTACTTC. Amino acids: CASSPQGALVYEQYF.

The CDR3: CASSARPEGNSPLHF. The CDR3 DNA is TGTGCCAGCAGCGCCAGGCCTGAGGGTAATTCACCCCTCCACTTT. The chain has TRBV9 and TRBJ1-6; no clear D. This CDR3 comprises 15 residues. Trimming removed 3 bases at V and 6 bases at J, with 13 bases between. CDR1 is SGDLS and CDR2 is YYNGEE in the germline V gene.

As concerns this clonotype: At one boundary the junction diverges from the germline segment, which might be a read error. The J gene is TRBJ2-7, the V gene TRBV6-2 or TRBV6-3; TRBD1 is a possible D gene (6 bases). The germline CDR1 and CDR2 sequences are MNHEY and SVGEGT. The CDR3 is 13 residues long. The CDR3: CATRDTARYGQYF. The CDR3 DNA reads as TGTGCCACCAGGGACACGGCCCGTTACGGGCAGTACTTC.

This clonotype was seen a few times. Being one base from a much bigger clone, this may be a read error. CDR3 bases: TGTGCCAGCAGTTACTTAGGGACTTCCCAAGAGACCCAGTACTTC. This encodes CASSYLGTSQETQYF. The rearrangement uses TRBV6-2 or TRBV6-3 and TRBJ2-5, with D perhaps TRBD2 (6 bases). The CDR3 is 15 amino acids. Trimming cost V 1 base and J 1 base, with 10 bases left between them. In germline, CDR1 is MNHEY, CDR2 SVGEGT.

A few counts support this clonotype. A much larger clone differs from this one at a single base, so this may be a read error. This sequence joins TRBV4-3 and TRBJ2-1; D unclear. The last part of the DNA fits TRBJ2-7 better; the J call may be wrong. Germline loops: CDR1 LGHNA, CDR2 YSLEER. The CDR3 is 15 amino acids. CDR3 amino acids: CASSQERGTYNEQYF. CDR3 nucleotides: TGCGCCAGCAGCCAAGAGCGCGGAACCTACAATGAGCAGTACTTC.

The chain combines TRBV5-6 with TRBJ2-7, with no clear D. The CDR3 extends over 14 amino acids. Germline V lookup: CDR1 SGHDT, CDR2 YYEEEE. V gave up 4 bases and J gave up 2 bases, with 13 bases separating them. DNA for the CDR3: TGTGCCAGCAGCGCCCGGACCGGCGCCTACGAGCAGTACTTC. Amino acid sequence: CASSARTGAYEQYF.

Only a few counts were recorded for this clonotype. This sequence may be a read error, since a much larger clone differs from it by one base. The chain uses TRBV3-1 and TRBJ2-7; a possible D gene is TRBD2 (6 bases). The germline V and J ends were trimmed by 5 bases and 6 bases, with 20 bases remaining between them. CDR3 length: 15 residues. CDR1 and CDR2 (germline): LGHDT, YNNKEL (reference sequence). CDR3 bases: TGTGCCAGCAGCGGCGCCAGGGTGTTCGGGAGCGAGCAGTACTTC. The encoded protein is CASSGARVFGSEQYF.

The CDR3 here is CASSLVTGENSPLHF. The CDR3 DNA follows: TGTGCCAGCAGCTTGGTGACAGGGGAGAATTCACCCCTCCACTTT. The rearrangement uses TRBV5-5 and TRBJ1-6; 8 nucleotides line up with TRBD1. This CDR3 has 15 residues. V lost 0 bases and J lost 7; bases outside the gene matches: 3. Germline V gives CDR1 SGHKS, CDR2 YYEKEE (reference sequence).

Only a few counts were recorded for this clonotype. The rearrangement joins TRBV29-1 to TRBJ2-2, with 8 bases matching TRBD1. The CDR3 consists of 14 residues. The trim removed 7 bases at V and 6 bases at J, leaving 10 bases unmatched. The germline CDR1 and CDR2 sequences are SQVTM and ANQGSEA. The CDR3, as DNA: TGCAGCGCCCTGGGTGGACAGGGCGCCGGGGAGCTGTTTTTT. Amino acid sequence: CSALGGQGAGELFF.

About this clonotype: This may be a read error, as it is one base from a much larger clone. The CDR3 region is CASSSDGAYEQYF. Written as DNA, the CDR3 is TGTGCCAGCAGCTCCGACGGGGCCTACGAGCAGTACTTC. The rearrangement uses TRBV13 and TRBJ2-5, with D tentatively TRBD2 (5 bases). The closer fit of TRBJ2-7 to the DNA end suggests the J call may be wrong. The germline CDR1 and CDR2 sequences are PRHDT and FYEKMQ (reference sequence). This CDR3 spans 13 amino acids.

Comment on this clonotype: Since a much larger clone is just one base distant, this may be a read error. The chain uses TRBV20-1 and TRBJ1-5; D gene unclear. The CDR3 has 13 residues. Germline values: CDR1 DFQATT, CDR2 SNEGSKA (reference sequence). CDR3 sequence reads: CSVRGAGNQPQHF. The CDR3 coding sequence is TGCAGTGTTAGAGGCGCGGGGAATCAGCCCCAGCATTTT.

J is TRBJ2-1 and V is TRBV5-1; D perhaps matches TRBD1 (5 bases). Germline V lookup: CDR1 SGHRS, CDR2 YFSETQ. V was trimmed by 6 bases and J by 8 bases, leaving 15 bases between them. The CDR3 runs to 13 residues. The CDR3 here is CASTREGHDEQFF. CDR3 in DNA: TGCGCCAGCACCAGGGAAGGGCATGATGAGCAGTTCTTC.

Note on this clonotype: One junction end does not reproduce the germline sequence, and a read error may be involved. The chain is built from TRBV20-1 and TRBJ1-6; possible D gene TRBD1, 5 bases. Germline lookup yields CDR1 DFQATT and CDR2 SNEGSKA (reference sequence). This CDR3 has 14 residues. The DNA for the CDR3 is TGCAGTACTAGAGTTGGTCAGGGTAATCCACCCCTCCACTTT. It specifies CSTRVGQGNPPLHF.

Note on this clonotype: This may stem from a read error, because a much larger clone lies one nucleotide away. The chain is built from TRBV29-1 and TRBJ2-7; 11 bases are shared with TRBD1. Germline V gene data show CDR1 as SQVTM and CDR2 as ANQGSEA. The CDR3 sequence is 13 residues long. Here the CDR3 reads CSAERDRGFEQYF. CDR3 nucleotide sequence: TGCAGCGCTGAAAGGGACAGGGGGTTCGAGCAGTACTTC.

Comment on this clonotype: Just one base apart from a much larger clone, this may be a read error. V is TRBV20-1 and J is TRBJ2-1; no reliable D call. Germline V gives CDR1 DFQATT, CDR2 SNEGSKA (reference sequence). Trimming removed 2 bases from V and 15 bases from J, with 20 bases in between. The CDR3 totals 13 residues. The CDR3 coding sequence is TGCAGTGCTAGAAGGTCCCTTTCCTCTGTAAGGTTCTTC. Its translation is CSARRSLSSVRFF.

The sample holds one count of this clonotype. V gene TRBV7-2 combines with J gene TRBJ2-7; D may match TRBD1 or TRBD2 (5 bases each). The CDR3 is made up of 17 amino acids. CDR1 is SGHTA, CDR2 FQGNSA, per germline. V gave up 5 bases and J gave up 0 bases, with 20 bases separating them. The CDR3 reads CASSVGGTGTASYEQYF. CDR3 bases: TGTGCCAGCAGCGTAGGAGGCACCGGGACGGCCTCCTACGAGCAGTACTTC.

Remarks on this clonotype: Given a much more abundant clone one base away, this may be a read error. Given the absence of the conserved phenylalanine or tryptophan at the CDR3 end, a read error is likely. The rearrangement joins TRBV20-1 to TRBJ2-7; TRBD2 aligns across 13 bases. The DNA end lines up better with TRBJ2-5; the J call may be wrong. Germline V CDR1 and CDR2: DFQATT, SNEGSKA (reference sequence). This CDR3 spans 15 amino acids. This chain's CDR3 is CSARLGLAGRETQYL. CDR3 coding DNA: TGCAGTGCTCGCTTGGGACTAGCGGGGAGAGAGACCCAGTACTTA.

Ten or more counts support this clonotype. V is TRBV5-8 and J is TRBJ2-5; D might be TRBD1 (6 bases). The CDR3 runs to 14 residues. Germline CDR1 is SGHTS and CDR2 is YDEGEE. Trimming left V 2 bases short and J 5 bases short, with 13 bases between. CDR3 region: CASSFGRQGETQYF. The CDR3 nucleotides are TGTGCCAGCAGCTTTGGTCGGCAGGGGGAGACCCAGTACTTC.

In this sample, this clonotype turned up many times. V usage is TRBV6-6 and J usage is TRBJ2-3, with TRBD2 matching 11 bases. The CDR3 sequence is 15 residues long. Per germline, CDR1 MNHNY and CDR2 SVGAGI (reference sequence). Unmatched junction bases numbered 6, after V lost 6 bases and J lost 4 bases. CDR3 amino acids: CASRSGTSGADTQYF. CDR3 nucleotides: TGTGCCAGCAGGTCCGGGACTAGCGGCGCAGATACGCAGTATTTT.

As regards this clonotype: The germline gene is not matched at one end of the junction; a read error may be the cause. This sequence joins TRBV4-3 and TRBJ1-1; 9 bases map to TRBD1. This CDR3 spans 16 amino acids. CDR1 is LGHNA and CDR2 is YSLEER in the germline V gene. CDR3 amino acids: CASSQEGTGMNTKAFF. In nucleotides, the CDR3 is TGCGCCAGCAGCCAAGAAGGGACAGGGATGAACACTAAAGCTTTCTTT.

The sample holds a few counts of this clonotype. With a much larger clone just one base away, this may be a read error. The chain recombines TRBV7-2 with TRBJ2-7; D is unresolved. From germline, CDR1 is SGHTA and CDR2 FQGNSA. V was clipped by 5 bases and J by 7 bases, with 21 bases between them. The CDR3 runs 15 residues. This CDR3 reads CASSLTFKSYNEQYF. The CDR3 DNA is TGTGCCAGCAGCCTAACATTCAAATCCTACAATGAGCAGTACTTC.

This clonotype was recorded at least ten times. The gene calls are TRBV7-9 and TRBJ2-3, with D possibly TRBD2 on 7 matching bases. The CDR3 is made up of 17 amino acids. The V end lost 5 bases, the J end lost 2 bases, and 20 bases lay between the germline ends. The germline V gene has CDR1 SEHNR and CDR2 FQNEAQ (reference sequence). The CDR3 coding sequence is TGTGCCAGCAGCCCCCGGGGCGGGGGCCCTATCACAGATACGCAGTATTTT. It encodes CASSPRGGGPITDTQYF. Drawing the rest from reference TRBV7-9 and TRBJ2-3, the complete variable domain is DTGVSQNPRHKITKRGQNVTFRCDPISEHNRLYWYRQTLGQGPEFLTYFQNEAQLEKSRLLSDRFSAERPKGSFSTLEIQRTEQGDSAMYLCASSPRGGGPITDTQYFGPGTRLTVL.

On this clonotype itself: Just one base apart from a much larger clone, this may be a read error. V gene TRBV12-3 or TRBV12-4 combines with J gene TRBJ1-2; the D gene is possibly TRBD1 (6 bases). This CDR3 region has 14 residues. The germline V and J ends were trimmed by 3 bases and 8 bases, with 16 bases remaining between them. The CDR3 loop is CASSLGAGFGGYTF. CDR3 nucleotide sequence: TGTGCCAGCAGTTTGGGGGCAGGGTTCGGGGGCTACACCTTC.

As regards this clonotype: This may arise from a read error, as a much more abundant clone is one base away. The rearrangement links TRBV7-9 to TRBJ1-2; 8 nucleotides line up with TRBD1. This CDR3 contains 15 residues. CDR1 SEHNR and CDR2 FQNEAQ come from the germline V gene (reference sequence). The ends lost 8 bases at V and 8 bases at J; junction bases unmatched: 16. The CDR3 spells CASGISGQASAGYTF. The DNA of the CDR3 is TGTGCCAGCGGTATCTCGGGACAGGCCTCGGCGGGCTACACCTTC.

The chain combines TRBV7-9 with TRBJ1-1, with TRBD1 matching 8 bases. V was pared by 1 base and J by 0 bases, with 4 bases of the junction left unmatched. Per the germline V gene, CDR1 is SEHNR and CDR2 is FQNEAQ (reference sequence). The CDR3 is 16 amino acids. This CDR3 is CASSLVRTGMNTEAFF. The CDR3 DNA is TGTGCCAGCAGCTTAGTCCGGACAGGGATGAACACTGAAGCTTTCTTT.

This clonotype was seen repeatedly, ten times or more. The chain joins TRBV3-1 to TRBJ1-2; maybe TRBD1 (5 bases). The length of the CDR3 is 12 residues. Germline CDR1 and CDR2: LGHDT and YNNKEL (reference sequence). The CDR3 nucleotides are TGTGCAGCCGCCGTCGGGGCCCATGGCTACACCTTC. Its translation: CAAAVGAHGYTF.